This T cell receptor (beta chain) was sequenced in a study of blood T cells in healthy people across ages. Alongside a J-beta primer mix, a sample-barcoded 5' primer served in a second PCR lasting about 7 to 11 cycles. TCRdb redid the calling of the 5' RACE reads with MiXCR, one entry per CDR3 protein. The top ten hold around a fifth of the sample, which has 700,000 or so distinct CDR3 sequences, about a fifth seen once. CDR1 is MNHEY, CDR2 SVGAGI, per germline. Trimming stripped 8 bases from V and 2 bases from J, with 18 bases between. The CDR3 has 16 amino acids. The TCR comes from a man aged 70 or older in good health. The chain joins TRBV6-5 to TRBJ1-4; tentatively, D is TRBD1 (5 bases). The specimen sequenced was blood. CDR3 residues: CASPVGRGATNEKLFF. For the CDR3, the DNA is TGTGCCAGCCCCGTGGGGCGTGGGGCCACTAATGAAAAACTGTTTTTT.